These 2 T cell receptor beta chains share one sample of origin, sequenced in a study of blood T cell repertoires in COVID-19. Sequenced by immunoSEQ multiplex PCR; TCRdb stores in-frame clones only, minus some. The sample has around 150,000 clones, around nine tenths seen once. Specimen: peripheral blood. The receptors come from a human donor in a cohort sampled during active COVID-19.

The chain uses TRBV7-2 and TRBJ2-1; 9 bases fit TRBD1. CDR3 size: 13 residues. The ends lost 4 bases at V and 6 bases at J; junction bases unmatched: 1. Germline V gene data show CDR1 as SGHTA and CDR2 as FQGNSA. DNA for the CDR3: TGTGCCAGCAGCTGGACAGGGGTCAATGAGCAGTTCTTC. Translating gives CASSWTGVNEQFF.

The gene calls are TRBV6-6 and TRBJ2-7, with 8 bases identical to TRBD2. Germline V gene data show CDR1 as MNHNY and CDR2 as SVGAGI (reference sequence). J was trimmed by 6 bases and V by 8 bases; bases with no gene match: 15. This CDR3 contains 15 residues. CDR3 in DNA: TGTGCCAGCCGCCGGGGGGGAGGCTGGGTATCCGAGCAGTACTTC. It specifies CASRRGGGWVSEQYF.